The rows below give T cell receptor beta chains drawn from one sample of a study of post-analysis software for immune sequencing data. TCRdb reanalysed the PCR reads using MiXCR and keeps one entry per CDR3 protein. The sample lists approximately 730,000 distinct CDR3 sequences, approximately 44% occurring once. Sequencing was carried out using blood. These receptor sequences come from a girl aged 10 to 17 with multiple sclerosis. The CDR3 runs from the conserved cysteine through the conserved F or W. A D gene is named only where the DNA matches it firmly. The size field is filled for only some rows; it gives once, few, many or a size class.

.	TRBD1	TRBV29-1	TRBJ2-6	TGCAGCGTCCTCGGCCGGGACAGAAGTTCTGGGGCCAACGTCCTGACTTTC	CSVLGRDRSSGANVLTF
.	TRBD1	TRBV5-1	TRBJ2-7	TGCGCCAGCAGCCTCCTGGGACAGGGGGTATACGAGCAGTACTTC	CASSLLGQGVYEQYF
.	.	TRBV4-1	TRBJ1-5	TGCGCCAGCAGCCCCGCTTCAACAGGAGGCCCACGAAATCAGCCCCAGCATTTT	CASSPASTGGPRNQPQHF
.	.	TRBV6-5	TRBJ1-2	TGTGCCAGCAGTCCGGAGACAATTGACTATGGCTACACCTTC	CASSPETIDYGYTF
.	.	TRBV5-1	TRBJ1-3	TGCGCCAGCAGTCTGGGGGGAAACTCTGGAAACACCATATATTTT	CASSLGGNSGNTIYF
many	.	TRBV7-2	TRBJ2-3	TGCGCCAGCAGCTTGGGCTTTACAGATACGCAGTATTTT	CASSLGFTDTQYF
.	TRBD1	TRBV27	TRBJ2-7	TGTGCCAGCAGTCTTTGGGACAGGGGCGAGCAGTACTTC	CASSLWDRGEQYF
few	.	TRBV29-1	TRBJ1-2	TGCAGCGTCGCCAGTAATTCTGGCTACACCTTC	CSVASNSGYTF
.	.	TRBV6-5	TRBJ2-4	TGTGCCAGCAGTTACTCGGCAGGTGGCAACATTCAGTACTTC	CASSYSAGGNIQYF
.	TRBD1	TRBV28	TRBJ1-2	TGTGCCAGCAGTTCCGACAGGGAACTCTATGGCTACACCTTC	CASSSDRELYGYTF
.	.	TRBV5-4	TRBJ1-1	TGTGCCAGCAGGTTAGGACCCGGGGGAGAAACTGAAGCTTTCTTT	CASRLGPGGETEAFF
few	.	TRBV21-1	TRBJ1-4	TGTGCCAGCAGCAATAAGGGGTGGGAAAAACTGTTTTTT	CASSNKGWEKLFF
.	.	TRBV18	TRBJ2-3	TGTGCCAGCTCATCCAGGGTGTCAGATACGCAGTATTTT	CASSSRVSDTQYF
.	TRBD1	TRBV7-9	TRBJ2-7	TGTGCCAGCAACGATAACCCGGACAGGGACTCCTACGAGCAGTACTTC	CASNDNPDRDSYEQYF
.	TRBD1	TRBV27	TRBJ1-2	TGTGCCAGCAGTTCACGCCGGCCGACAGGGATCTATGGCTACACCTTC	CASSSRRPTGIYGYTF
.	.	TRBV20-1	TRBJ2-1	TGCAGTGCTCGAGTAGCCATGGACGCCGTTTCCCTTAATGAGCAGTTCTTC	CSARVAMDAVSLNEQFF
.	.	TRBV12-3/TRBV12-4	TRBJ2-3	TGTGCCAGCAGTAAGGCAGGGGTCGTTGATACGCAGTATTTT	CASSKAGVVDTQYF
.	.	TRBV11-1	TRBJ1-2	TGTGCCAGCAGCCGCCGGCAGGGCTATGGCTACACCTTC	CASSRRQGYGYTF
few	TRBD2	TRBV29-1	TRBJ2-1	TGCAGCGGTGGGAGGGATGTGGCCTACAATGAGCAGTTCTTC	CSGGRDVAYNEQFF
.	TRBD2	TRBV29-1	TRBJ2-7	TGCAGTGGGACTAGCGAGGGTCTGTACGAGCAGTACTTC	CSGTSEGLYEQYF
few	TRBD2	TRBV7-9	TRBJ2-1	TGTGCCAGCAGCCGACTAGCGGGATATTACAATGATCAGTTCTTC	CASSRLAGYYNDQFF
.	TRBD1	TRBV5-8	TRBJ1-1	TGTGCCAGCAGCTACATGACAGGGAGGAGGACTGAAGCTTTCTTT	CASSYMTGRRTEAFF
.	.	TRBV29-1	TRBJ2-7	TGCAGCGCGGGTCACGTACCCTACGAGCAGTACTTC	CSAGHVPYEQYF
few	.	TRBV7-9	TRBJ2-7	TGTGCCAGCAGCCCCTCGCCCATTATCTACGAGCAGTACTTC	CASSPSPIIYEQYF
once	TRBD1	TRBV20-1	TRBJ1-1	TGCAGTGCTAGGGACAACAGGGGAGCAGCCACTGAAGCTTTCTTT	CSARDNRGAATEAFF
.	TRBD2	TRBV9	TRBJ2-1	TGTGCCAGCAGCGGAGCCCGTGGGGGGGCTGGAGCGGGAGTCCCCTACAATGAGCAGTTCTTC	CASSGARGGAGAGVPYNEQFF
.	.	TRBV7-2	TRBJ2-7	TGTGCCAGCAGCCCGCGGGTGCCGCTCTACGAGCAGTACTTC	CASSPRVPLYEQYF
.	TRBD1	TRBV5-1	TRBJ1-1	TGCGCCAGCAGCCCGGAACTACAGGGGACTGAAGCTTTCTTT	CASSPELQGTEAFF